This TCR beta chain was profiled in a study of blood T cell repertoires in COVID-19. Looking at the study overall: The United States, Italy and Spain provided the acute and convalescent COVID-19 samples.

Original handling: For nucleated cells, counts were estimated from reference gene primer amplification. The method was immunoSEQ multiplex PCR; TCRdb's version includes in-frame clones alone and lacks a portion of them. The D gene and trimming were derived from the DNA, and the V and J assignments and clone size from that table. This table has roughly 98,000 clones, 85% to 95% appearing once. This CDR3 comprises 13 residues. The V gene lost 5 bases and the J gene lost 10 bases, with 15 bases spanning the gap. Germline V gives CDR1 LGHDT, CDR2 YNNKEL (reference sequence). Sample: peripheral blood. This receptor was obtained from a woman aged 60 to 75 with active COVID-19. The chain couples TRBV3-1 (or the pseudogene TRBV3-2) to TRBJ2-1; D remains ambiguous. CDR3 coding DNA: TGTGCCAGCAGCTCCACCCCAGCAGGAGAGCAGTTCTTC. It is translated as CASSSTPAGEQFF.